The rows below give T cell receptor beta chains drawn from one sample of a study of molecular identifiers for immune sequencing clone quantification. MiXCR was run by TCRdb on the PCR reads, yielding one entry per CDR3 protein. The repertoire consists of 460,000 or so distinct CDR3 sequences, with around 25% occurring once and the leading ten covering around 0.76%. Sequencing was done on a sample of naive CD8+ T cells from blood, with Jurkat cell RNA spiked in. The origin of the receptors is a human donor in good health. Some libraries in this study had Jurkat cell RNA spiked in. CDR3s include the opening cysteine and the closing phenylalanine or tryptophan. D genes are given only for firm matches. The size entry is marked missing in some rows and otherwise reads once, few, many or a size class.

CDR3 protein | CDR3 DNA | J gene | D gene | V gene | clone size
CATLVRPGHLSGANVLTF | TGTGCCACCCTTGTCCGTCCGGGGCACCTCTCTGGGGCCAACGTCCTGACTTTC | TRBJ2-6 | . | TRBV12-3/TRBV12-4 | .
CSARDPPTSGSFMQYF | TGCAGTGCTAGAGATCCCCCCACTAGCGGGAGTTTCATGCAGTACTTC | TRBJ2-5 | TRBD2 | TRBV20-1 | .
CASSIPGPLYNEQFF | TGTGCCAGTAGTATCCCCGGGCCGCTCTACAATGAGCAGTTCTTC | TRBJ2-1 | . | TRBV19 | few
CACSLGDSTDTQYF | TGTGCCTGCAGTTTAGGAGATAGCACAGATACGCAGTATTTT | TRBJ2-3 | . | TRBV27 | .
CAWSVPAGQIGETQYF | TGTGCCTGGAGTGTACCCGCTGGACAAATAGGGGAGACCCAGTACTTC | TRBJ2-5 | . | TRBV30 | few
CASRLGDHYEQYF | TGTGCCAGCAGGCTCGGGGACCACTACGAGCAGTACTTC | TRBJ2-7 | . | TRBV27 | .
CASSAQATEAFF | TGTGCCAGCAGTGCCCAGGCGACTGAAGCTTTCTTT | TRBJ1-1 | . | TRBV28 | many
CASSYSVEASSTDTQYF | TGTGCCAGCAGTTACTCGGTGGAGGCCAGCTCAACAGATACGCAGTATTTT | TRBJ2-3 | . | TRBV6-2/TRBV6-3 | many
CASSPSPGQGFMNTEAFF | TGTGCCAGCAGTCCTTCGCCGGGACAGGGTTTCATGAACACTGAAGCTTTCTTT | TRBJ1-1 | TRBD1 | TRBV28 | many
CASSSTQGISGANVLTF | TGTGCCAGCAGCTCAACACAGGGAATCTCTGGGGCCAACGTCCTGACTTTC | TRBJ2-6 | . | TRBV7-9 | few
CASSYWAVGEQYF | TGTGCCAGCAGTTACTGGGCGGTTGGTGAGCAGTACTTC | TRBJ2-7 | . | TRBV6-5 | few
CASSEGAGGNQPQHF | TGTGCCAGCAGTGAAGGGGCAGGGGGGAATCAGCCCCAGCATTTT | TRBJ1-5 | TRBD1 | TRBV2 | many
CAGGLGLGNEAFF | TGTGCCGGCGGCTTAGGTTTGGGGAATGAAGCTTTCTTT | TRBJ1-1 | . | TRBV7-9 | .
CASSLDLAGENEQFF | TGTGCCAGCAGCTTAGACCTAGCGGGAGAGAATGAGCAGTTCTTC | TRBJ2-1 | TRBD2 | TRBV7-9 | few
CATSSVDSSYEQYF | TGTGCCACCAGCAGCGTGGATAGCTCCTACGAGCAGTACTTC | TRBJ2-7 | . | TRBV15 | few
CASTLGGSGYTF | TGTGCCAGCACCCTAGGGGGTTCTGGCTACACCTTC | TRBJ1-2 | . | TRBV9 | .
CASSQEGVGETQYF | TGCGCCAGCAGCCAAGAAGGGGTTGGGGAGACCCAGTACTTC | TRBJ2-5 | . | TRBV4-3 | .
CAWETGGAGLPQHF | TGTGCCTGGGAGACAGGTGGGGCGGGTCTGCCCCAGCATTTT | TRBJ1-5 | . | TRBV30 | .
CGVLRAGSSYEQYF | TGCGGCGTCCTACGTGCGGGCAGCTCCTACGAGCAGTACTTC | TRBJ2-7 | . | TRBV29-1 | once
CASTGGGLGEETQYF | TGTGCCAGCACCGGGGGGGGCCTTGGAGAAGAGACCCAGTACTTC | TRBJ2-5 | TRBD2 | TRBV6-2/TRBV6-3 | .
CASSQVPGGPRPNNEQFF | TGTGCCAGCAGCCAAGTGCCAGGGGGCCCTAGGCCTAACAATGAGCAGTTCTTC | TRBJ2-1 | . | TRBV3-2 | .
CAWSVLRAGEQYF | TGTGCCTGGAGTGTTCTCAGGGCTGGGGAGCAGTACTTC | TRBJ2-7 | . | TRBV30 | .
CASSQEWLASTDTQYF | TGCGCCAGCAGCCAAGAGTGGCTAGCGAGCACAGATACGCAGTATTTT | TRBJ2-3 | . | TRBV4-3 | many
CASSPWTGDSPLHF | TGTGCCAGCAGCCCTTGGACAGGGGACTCACCCCTCCACTTT | TRBJ1-6 | TRBD1 | TRBV7-9 | .
CASIPGHAVEQYF | TGTGCCAGCATCCCCGGCCATGCCGTCGAGCAGTACTTC | TRBJ2-7 | . | TRBV7-8 | many
CASSLDMGTSEQFF | TGTGCCAGCAGCTTGGATATGGGGACCAGTGAGCAGTTCTTC | TRBJ2-1 | . | TRBV5-4 | few
CAGKSGGTGEQYF | TGTGCCGGCAAGTCTGGGGGTACGGGCGAGCAGTACTTC | TRBJ2-7 | . | TRBV27 | .
CASSFEVGELFF | TGTGCCAGCAGCTTCGAGGTCGGGGAGCTGTTTTTT | TRBJ2-2 | . | TRBV7-6 | .
CASSFRGSETQYF | TGTGCCAGCAGCTTTAGGGGATCCGAGACCCAGTACTTC | TRBJ2-5 | . | TRBV11-2 | .
CASSLEFFKALAELNEQFF | TGTGCCAGCAGCTTAGAATTTTTTAAGGCGCTAGCGGAATTGAATGAGCAGTTCTTC | TRBJ2-1 | TRBD2 | TRBV11-2 | .
CALGATQETQYF | TGTGCCCTGGGTGCCACTCAAGAGACCCAGTACTTC | TRBJ2-5 | . | TRBV30 | .
CASSPQHKGTEAFF | TGTGCCAGCAGCCCACAGCATAAGGGCACTGAAGCTTTCTTT | TRBJ1-1 | . | TRBV9 | many
CAWMGLPPATSGRAPYEQYF | TGTGCCTGGATGGGATTACCCCCTGCGACTAGCGGGAGGGCACCCTACGAGCAGTACTTC | TRBJ2-7 | TRBD2 | TRBV30 | .
CASSPGLAGDLEETQYF | TGTGCCAGCAGTCCTGGACTAGCGGGAGACCTGGAAGAGACCCAGTACTTC | TRBJ2-5 | TRBD2 | TRBV12-3/TRBV12-4 | few
CASSSFNTEAFF | TGTGCCAGCAGCTCTTTTAACACTGAAGCTTTCTTT | TRBJ1-1 | . | TRBV5-6 | many
CASSIGTGTRAYGYTF | TGTGCCAGCAGTATCGGGACAGGGACACGGGCCTATGGCTACACCTTC | TRBJ1-2 | TRBD1 | TRBV12-3/TRBV12-4 | .
CASSSTYSNQSQHF | TGTGCCAGCAGTTCCACCTATAGCAATCAGTCCCAGCATTTT | TRBJ1-5 | . | TRBV28 | .
CASSFRGFGGISIGYTF | TGTGCCAGCAGTTTCCGGGGGTTCGGGGGAATCTCTATCGGCTACACCTTC | TRBJ1-2 | . | TRBV28 | .
CASSLSPGELFF | TGTGCCAGCAGCTTATCCCCCGGGGAGCTGTTTTTT | TRBJ2-2 | . | TRBV7-3 | few
CASSARRLGAGETQYF | TGTGCCAGCAGCGCCCGACGACTAGGGGCCGGAGAGACCCAGTACTTC | TRBJ2-5 | . | TRBV9 | few
CAMASSENTEAFF | TGTGCCATGGCCTCGTCGGAGAACACTGAAGCTTTCTTT | TRBJ1-1 | . | TRBV10-3 | .
CASSQDTDASGYTF | TGCGCCAGCAGCCAAGATACCGACGCCTCTGGCTACACCTTC | TRBJ1-2 | . | TRBV4-3 | few
CASPTLPPGGRFF | TGTGCCAGCCCCACCCTCCCCCCCGGGGGGCGGTTTTTT | TRBJ2-2 | . | TRBV27 | .
CATTTQGNTGELFF | TGTGCCACTACGACTCAAGGAAACACCGGGGAGCTGTTTTTT | TRBJ2-2 | . | TRBV13 | .
CASSPLGQSNEKLFF | TGTGCCAGCAGCCCCCTCGGCCAGAGTAATGAAAAACTGTTTTTT | TRBJ1-4 | . | TRBV9 | few
CASSSPGTGVQETQYF | TGTGCCAGCAGCTCCCCGGGGACAGGGGTCCAAGAGACCCAGTACTTC | TRBJ2-5 | TRBD1 | TRBV7-9 | .
CASSIDPTGLMTDTQYF | TGTGCCAGTAGTATAGATCCGACAGGACTTATGACAGATACGCAGTATTTT | TRBJ2-3 | . | TRBV19 | many
CASSGLAVNTGELFF | TGTGCCAGCAGCGGACTAGCGGTGAACACCGGGGAGCTGTTTTTT | TRBJ2-2 | TRBD2 | TRBV12-3/TRBV12-4 | few
CASSPSTIRGYGYTF | TGTGCCAGCAGCCCCTCGACAATACGGGGCTATGGCTACACCTTC | TRBJ1-2 | . | TRBV9 | many
CASSHGTGHNEKLFF | TGCGCCAGCAGCCATGGGACAGGGCATAATGAAAAACTGTTTTTT | TRBJ1-4 | TRBD1 | TRBV4-3 | many
CAWLHLQWGVETQYF | TGTGCCTGGCTTCACCTACAGTGGGGAGTGGAGACCCAGTACTTC | TRBJ2-5 | . | TRBV30 | .
CASSLDAPLGGREIKDTQYF | TGTGCCAGCAGCTTAGATGCCCCTCTGGGGGGACGGGAGATAAAAGATACGCAGTATTTT | TRBJ2-3 | . | TRBV7-6 | .
CASSQLPGEETQYF | TGCGCCAGCAGCCAACTTCCGGGAGAAGAGACCCAGTACTTC | TRBJ2-5 | . | TRBV5-1 | few
CASSPQTRSSTDTQYF | TGTGCCAGCAGCCCTCAGACGAGATCTAGCACAGATACGCAGTATTTT | TRBJ2-3 | . | TRBV11-2 | .
CASSDQGVWPQETQYF | TGTGCCAGTAGTGACCAGGGGGTCTGGCCCCAAGAGACCCAGTACTTC | TRBJ2-5 | TRBD1 | TRBV19 | many
CAWSVGTNYEQYF | TGTGCCTGGAGTGTTGGGACAAATTACGAGCAGTACTTC | TRBJ2-7 | . | TRBV30 | .
CASSVTGTSGSYEQYF | TGTGCCAGCAGCGTAACCGGGACTAGCGGGAGCTACGAGCAGTACTTC | TRBJ2-7 | TRBD2 | TRBV9 | few